A single sample is the source of the 13 T cell receptor beta chains below, sequenced in a study of beta chain features in type 1 diabetes (dated 2018 in TCRdb). Library creation used the immunoSEQ multiplex PCR assay. The entire amount of isolated RNA was reverse transcribed using the High Capacity cDNA Reverse Transcription Kit, so the sequenced TCRB transcripts were expressed ones. This immuneACCESS table, as held by TCRdb, lists in-frame sequences with V and J called but not all clones. Of the missing ones, under half trace to an unresolved V gene in checked studies; the others have no known cause. For this sample there are 250,000 or so clones; over 65% appear just once. Around 0.05% of the sample rests with the top ten. The specimen was naive CD4+ T cells from blood. The cell subset or site tag for this specimen amounts to: true naive CD4+ T cells. The receptors were gathered from a man aged 25 to 45 in good health.

The rearrangement links TRBV9 to TRBJ2-5; D ambiguous. The CDR3 extends over 17 amino acids. From germline, CDR1 is SGDLS and CDR2 YYNGEE. V dropped 4 bases and J dropped 1 base, with 20 bases sitting between them. CDR3 nucleotides: TGTGCCAGCAGCCCTGACTTAATCCGAGTGCCCCAAGAGACCCAGTACTTC. Amino acids: CASSPDLIRVPQETQYF.

J is TRBJ1-2 and V is TRBV5-1; 8 nucleotides align to TRBD1. Germline values: CDR1 SGHRS, CDR2 YFSETQ. The V segment lost 6 bases and the J segment 0 bases; nucleotides outside the gene matches: 10. This CDR3 region has 16 residues. The CDR3 region has the DNA TGCGCCAGCACAAAAGGGACAGGAATAGCTAACTATGGCTACACCTTC. Translating it yields CASTKGTGIANYGYTF.

The chain recombines TRBV29-1 with TRBJ2-1; TRBD2 agrees at 8 bases. The CDR3 runs to 18 residues. After removal of 1 base from V and 8 bases from J, the junction contained 19 bases not matched to a gene. Germline V gives CDR1 SQVTM, CDR2 ANQGSEA. DNA for the CDR3: TGCAGCGTTGAAGTCGGAGCTAGCGGGCCGTCGGAGGGGGATGAGCAGTTCTTC. It yields the protein CSVEVGASGPSEGDEQFF.

The J gene is TRBJ2-1, the V gene TRBV11-2; TRBD2 matches 13 bases. Germline loops: CDR1 SGHAT, CDR2 FQNNGV. This CDR3 region has 17 residues. With V trimmed by 6 bases and J by 5 bases, 10 bases remained unmatched. The CDR3, as DNA: TGTGCCAGCAGACGGACTAGCGGGGGTACTATTCACAATGAGCAGTTCTTC. Amino acids: CASRRTSGGTIHNEQFF.

This clone has a handful of counts. This specimen includes other DNA sequences encoding the same CDR3. The chain employs TRBV29-1 and TRBJ2-2; D call uncertain. Germline V gives CDR1 SQVTM, CDR2 ANQGSEA. V lost 7 bases and J 1 base, leaving 7 bases between the germline ends. The CDR3 runs 12 residues. The CDR3 DNA follows: TGCAGCGCAAGACAGAACACCGGGGAGCTGTTTTTT. The encoded protein is CSARQNTGELFF.

The V gene is TRBV30, the J gene TRBJ2-5; no reliable D call. Germline assignment: CDR1 GTSNPN and CDR2 SVGIG (reference sequence). The length of the CDR3 is 12 residues. V shed 6 bases and J shed 2 bases, with 10 bases lying between them. CDR3 in amino acids: CACSQNQETQYF. The CDR3 DNA is TGTGCCTGCTCACAGAATCAAGAGACCCAGTACTTC.

This chain joins TRBV2 and TRBJ2-3, with D unresolved. CDR3 length equals 11 residues. V lost 1 base to trimming and J lost 7 bases, with 3 bases between them. Germline assignment: CDR1 SNHLY and CDR2 FYNNEI. The CDR3 reads CASSEEYTQYF. CDR3 nucleotide sequence: TGTGCCAGCAGTGAAGAGTATACGCAGTATTTT.

This clone was detected a few times. The chain carries TRBV12-5 and TRBJ1-1; no clear D gene. Germline V gene sequence: CDR1 LGHNT, CDR2 FRNRAP. This CDR3 is 12 amino acids long. Trimming pared 0 bases from V and 6 bases from J, leaving 5 bases between. The CDR3 loop reads CASGLVLSEAFF. Written as DNA, the CDR3 is TGTGCTAGTGGTTTGGTACTCTCTGAAGCTTTCTTT.

CDR3 sequence (DNA): TGTGCCTGGAGTAAATCGGAGGGTGGCTACACCTTC. It is translated as CAWSKSEGGYTF. The V gene is TRBV30, the J gene TRBJ1-2; D remains ambiguous. Looked up from germline, CDR1 is GTSNPN and CDR2 is SVGIG (reference sequence). V lost 2 bases to trimming and J lost 7 bases, with 11 bases between them. The CDR3 loop spans 12 amino acids.

The rearrangement uses TRBV11-2 and TRBJ1-1, with D uncertain. Trimming removed 5 bases from V and 8 bases from J, with 18 bases in between. CDR3 length: 14 residues. The germline V gene encodes CDR1 SGHAT and CDR2 FQNNGV. The CDR3 DNA reads as TGTGCCAGCAGCCCGTTCCGGACGGCCAGGGAAGCTTTCTTT. It translates to CASSPFRTAREAFF.

This chain uses TRBV5-1 with TRBJ2-1; 9 bases line up with TRBD2. The CDR3 length is 15 residues. Germline V gene lookup returns CDR1 SGHRS and CDR2 YFSETQ. V gave up 4 bases and J gave up 7 bases; unmatched junction bases: 9. This chain's CDR3 is CASSISGSIENEQFF. DNA for the CDR3: TGCGCCAGCAGCATTAGCGGGAGTATTGAGAATGAGCAGTTCTTC.

The chain employs TRBV29-1 and TRBJ2-5, with 9 bases aligning to TRBD2. V was pared by 6 bases and J by 1 base, with 9 bases of the junction left unmatched. The CDR3 length is 15 residues. From germline, CDR1 is SQVTM and CDR2 ANQGSEA. CDR3: CSVARLADVQETQYF. The CDR3 bases are TGCAGCGTGGCCAGACTAGCGGACGTCCAAGAGACCCAGTACTTC.

There are a few counts of this clone. The chain has TRBV29-1 and TRBJ2-2, with 9 bases identical to TRBD2. CDR3 length equals 14 residues. The V gene's germline CDR1 is SQVTM and CDR2 ANQGSEA. V trimming: 4 bases; J trimming: 6 bases; junction bases outside the gene matches: 6. CDR3 loop: CSVGIAGVPGELFF. CDR3 nucleotides: TGCAGCGTTGGGATAGCGGGAGTTCCCGGGGAGCTGTTTTTT.